The entry that follows covers one T cell receptor beta chain sequence. Its target is not known. The data derive from a study of cytomegalovirus exposure and HLA in healthy donors. Findings of the study overall: Most TCR sequences were uncommon, yet certain public TCRs appeared in many donors.

Generated by immunoSEQ multiplex PCR, the TCRdb table keeps only in-frame clones and is missing some. The data show about 220,000 clones, with about 90% seen just once and 2.5% to 3.5% held by the top ten. The CDR3 has 13 residues. V was trimmed by 6 bases and J by 4 bases, leaving 11 bases between them. From germline, CDR1 is MNHEY and CDR2 SVGAGI. The TCR was taken from a woman between 18 and 29 years old in good health and CMV-seronegative. Input material: PBMCs. The J gene is TRBJ2-3, the V gene TRBV6-5; maybe TRBD1 (5 bases). DNA of the CDR3: TGTGCCAGCAGGACACCAGGGTCAGATACGCAGTATTTT. Translating it yields CASRTPGSDTQYF.